The next 10 T cell receptor beta chains were all read from a single sample in a study of T cell repertoires in cytomegalovirus infection. Using its own MiXCR run on the reads, TCRdb lists one record per CDR3 protein. The repertoire has 200,000 to 300,000 distinct CDR3 sequences, around 8.7% of them found once; the top ten carry about 14%. The sample taken for sequencing was PBMCs. The receptors here all came from a human donor in good health (CMV status not recorded). Some clones in this sample may be carry-over from other donors' samples.

This clonotype was detected ten times or more. This sequence joins TRBV28 and TRBJ2-5; 9 bases agree with TRBD1. V lost 4 bases and J lost 5; bases outside the gene matches: 8. The CDR3 has 15 amino acids. Germline loops: CDR1 MDHEN, CDR2 SYDVKM. CDR3 coding DNA: TGTGCCAGCAGTTCACCGGGACAGGGCTGGGAGACCCAGTACTTC. Its protein is CASSSPGQGWETQYF.

The gene calls are TRBV29-1 and TRBJ2-2; D is undetermined. CDR1 and CDR2 (germline): SQVTM, ANQGSEA. The CDR3 extends over 13 amino acids. The germline V and J ends were trimmed by 6 bases and 4 bases, with 12 bases remaining between them. CDR3 residues: CSVDRKATGELFF. For the CDR3, the DNA is TGCAGCGTCGATAGGAAGGCCACCGGGGAGCTGTTTTTT.

This clonotype appeared many times. This chain uses TRBV7-2 with TRBJ1-3; D gene uncertain. The CDR3 is 13 amino acids. Germline lookup yields CDR1 SGHTA and CDR2 FQGNSA. Between the trimmed V and J ends, which lost 5 bases and 5 bases, there was a span of 10 bases. The CDR3 loop reads CASSPSSRNTIYF. The CDR3 DNA reads TGTGCCAGCAGCCCATCCAGCCGAAACACCATATATTTT.

This clonotype was counted at least ten times. This chain links TRBV11-2 with TRBJ2-4; D gene ambiguous. V was trimmed by 0 bases and J by 7 bases, leaving 10 bases between them. The CDR3 contains 14 residues. Germline V lookup: CDR1 SGHAT, CDR2 FQNNGV. CDR3 amino acids: CASSLDWSANIQYF. DNA of the CDR3: TGTGCCAGCAGCTTAGATTGGTCAGCGAACATTCAGTACTTC.

This clonotype was counted only a few times. The chain joins TRBV19 to TRBJ2-2; 10 nucleotides line up with TRBD1. Germline CDR1 is LNHDA and CDR2 is SQIVND (reference sequence). The CDR3 consists of 15 residues. V shed 1 base, J shed 5 bases, and the junction held 1 base outside the gene matches. The CDR3 DNA is TGTGCCAGTAGTATAGGACAGGGGGCAACCGGGGAGCTGTTTTTT. This translates into CASSIGQGATGELFF.

This clonotype showed up many times. The rearrangement uses TRBV12-3 or TRBV12-4 and TRBJ1-1, with TRBD1 as a possible D gene (6 bases). There are 13 residues in the CDR3. V was clipped by 2 bases and J by 7 bases, with 11 bases between them. The CDR3 bases are TGTGCCAGCAGTTTAAGCAGGGACATTGAAGCTTTCTTT. Amino acid sequence: CASSLSRDIEAFF.

This clonotype was found a few times. J is TRBJ2-5 and V is TRBV4-3; possible D gene TRBD1, 5 bases. Trimming removed 0 bases at V and 5 bases at J, with 13 bases between. The length of the CDR3 is 15 residues. Germline values: CDR1 LGHNA, CDR2 YSLEER. The chain's CDR3 is CASSQDYRGRETQYF. The DNA of the CDR3 is TGCGCCAGCAGCCAAGATTATAGGGGAAGGGAGACCCAGTACTTC.

V and J are TRBV6-1 and TRBJ2-1; TRBD2 agrees at 7 bases. Per germline, CDR1 MNHNS and CDR2 SASEGT. CDR3 length: 14 residues. Unmatched junction bases numbered 9, after V lost 5 bases and J lost 8 bases. CDR3 in amino acids: CASSLAGEPHEQFF. The CDR3 DNA is TGTGCCAGCAGTTTGGCGGGAGAACCCCATGAGCAGTTCTTC.

This clonotype was recorded a few times. This chain links TRBV7-2 with TRBJ2-5, with D maybe TRBD2 (6 bases). In germline, CDR1 is SGHTA, CDR2 FQGNSA. V gave up 6 bases and J gave up 5 bases, with 13 bases separating them. The CDR3 spans 13 residues. DNA of the CDR3: TGTGCCAGCAGTGGGGACTGGGCTGAGACCCAGTACTTC. It specifies CASSGDWAETQYF.

There are many counts of this clonotype. V is TRBV6-2 or TRBV6-3 and J is TRBJ2-5, with 9 bases identical to TRBD2. The CDR3 consists of 15 residues. Looked up from germline, CDR1 is MNHEY and CDR2 is SVGEGT. Trimming cost V 4 bases and J 2 bases; bases outside gene matches: 5. CDR3 residues: CASSLTAGGQETQYF. In nucleotides, the CDR3 is TGTGCCAGCAGTTTGACAGCGGGGGGACAAGAGACCCAGTACTTC.